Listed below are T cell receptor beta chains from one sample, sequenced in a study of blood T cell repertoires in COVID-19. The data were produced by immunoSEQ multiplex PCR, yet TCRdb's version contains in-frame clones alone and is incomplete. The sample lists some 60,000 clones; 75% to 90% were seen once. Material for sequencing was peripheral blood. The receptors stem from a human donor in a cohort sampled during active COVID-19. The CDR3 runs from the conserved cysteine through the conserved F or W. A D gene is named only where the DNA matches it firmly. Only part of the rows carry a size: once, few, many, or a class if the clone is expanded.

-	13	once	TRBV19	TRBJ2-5	TGTGCCAGTACAGCGGGCCTCCAAGAGACCCAGTACTTC	CASTAGLQETQYF
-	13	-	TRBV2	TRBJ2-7	TGTGCCAGCAGTTCCAGGGTGTCCTACGAGCAGTACTTC	CASSSRVSYEQYF
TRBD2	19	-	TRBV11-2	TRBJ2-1	TGTGCCAGCAGCTTAGTTCTAAGCGGGGGGGCATTGTCCTACAATGAGCAGTTCTTC	CASSLVLSGGALSYNEQFF
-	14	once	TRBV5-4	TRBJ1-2	TGTGCCAGCACCCACTCTGAGGGTATCGGTGGCTACACCTTC	CASTHSEGIGGYTF
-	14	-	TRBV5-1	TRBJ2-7	TGCGCCAGCAGCTTGGACGGGGAGGAATACGAGCAGTACTTC	CASSLDGEEYEQYF
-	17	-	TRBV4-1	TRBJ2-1	TGCGCCAGCAGCCCCTCTCCTGGTAGAACGGGCTACAATGAGCAGTTCTTC	CASSPSPGRTGYNEQFF
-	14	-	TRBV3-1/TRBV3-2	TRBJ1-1	TGTGCCAGCAGCCAAAGGGGGGGAAACACTGAAGCTTTCTTT	CASSQRGGNTEAFF
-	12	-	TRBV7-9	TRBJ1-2	TGTGCCAGCAGCTCCGGACAGCAAGGCTACACCTTC	CASSSGQQGYTF
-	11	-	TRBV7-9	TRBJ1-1	TGTGCCAGCGGCAGACAGTTTGAAGCTTTCTTT	CASGRQFEAFF
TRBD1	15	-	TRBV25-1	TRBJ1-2	TGTGCCAGCAGCCTGGGACAGGGGAATAACTATGGCTACACCTTC	CASSLGQGNNYGYTF
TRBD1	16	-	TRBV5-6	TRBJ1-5	TGTGCCAGCAGCTCCGGGACAGGGTCTAGGAATCAGCCCCAGCATTTT	CASSSGTGSRNQPQHF
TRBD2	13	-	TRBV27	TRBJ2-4	TGTGCCAGCAGTTTGGGGCGGGGGAGCATTCAGTACTTC	CASSLGRGSIQYF
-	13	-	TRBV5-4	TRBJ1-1	TGTGCCAGCAGCTACGGTAGGAACACTGAAGCTTTCTTT	CASSYGRNTEAFF
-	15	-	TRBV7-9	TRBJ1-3	TGTGCCAGCAGCTTATTTTCAGGGGCTGGAAACACCATATATTTT	CASSLFSGAGNTIYF
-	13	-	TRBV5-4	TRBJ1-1	TGTGCCAGCAGACATGACAGGAACACTGAAGCTTTCTTT	CASRHDRNTEAFF
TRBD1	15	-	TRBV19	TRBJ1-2	TGTGCCAGTAGTACTCCGGGACAGGGTATTAGGGGCTACACCTTC	CASSTPGQGIRGYTF
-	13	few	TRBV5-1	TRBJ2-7	TGCGCCAGCAGCTTAGGGGGTACTCGCGAGCAGTACTTC	CASSLGGTREQYF
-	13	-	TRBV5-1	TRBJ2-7	TGCGCCAGCAGCCTAACCCAGGGCTACGAGCAGTACTTC	CASSLTQGYEQYF
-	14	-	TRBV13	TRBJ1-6	TGTGCCAGCACCGTGAGCTCCTATAATTCACCCCTCCACTTT	CASTVSSYNSPLHF
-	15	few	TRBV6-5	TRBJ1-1	TGTGCCAGCAGTTACTCGGCTAGACGGGACACTGAAGCTTTCTTT	CASSYSARRDTEAFF